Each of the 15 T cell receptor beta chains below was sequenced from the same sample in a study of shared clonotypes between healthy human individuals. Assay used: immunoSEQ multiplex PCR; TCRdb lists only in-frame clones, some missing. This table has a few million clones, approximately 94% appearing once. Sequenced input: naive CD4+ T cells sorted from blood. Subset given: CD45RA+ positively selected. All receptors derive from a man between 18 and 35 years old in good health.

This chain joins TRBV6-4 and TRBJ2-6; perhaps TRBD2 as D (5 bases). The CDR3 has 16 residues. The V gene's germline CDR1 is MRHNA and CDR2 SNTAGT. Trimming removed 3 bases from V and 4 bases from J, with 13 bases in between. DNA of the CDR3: TGTGCCAGCAGTGATTCCCGACCGGGAGGGGCCAACGTCCTGACTTTC. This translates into CASSDSRPGGANVLTF.

Here the CDR3 reads CASSPHTAPSPLHF. CDR3 DNA: TGTGCCAGCAGTCCCCACACAGCCCCTTCACCCCTCCACTTT. The rearrangement uses TRBV28 and TRBJ1-6, with no clear D. The CDR3 is 14 residues long. CDR1 and CDR2 from the germline V gene are MDHEN and SYDVKM. The ends were cut back, 5 bases at V and 9 bases at J, with 14 bases in the middle.

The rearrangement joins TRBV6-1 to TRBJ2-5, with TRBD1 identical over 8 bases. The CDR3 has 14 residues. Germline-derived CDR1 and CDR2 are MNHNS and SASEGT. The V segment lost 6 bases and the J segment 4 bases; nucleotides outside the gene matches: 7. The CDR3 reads CASRPTGVGETQYF. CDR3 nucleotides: TGTGCCAGCAGGCCGACAGGGGTTGGAGAGACCCAGTACTTC.

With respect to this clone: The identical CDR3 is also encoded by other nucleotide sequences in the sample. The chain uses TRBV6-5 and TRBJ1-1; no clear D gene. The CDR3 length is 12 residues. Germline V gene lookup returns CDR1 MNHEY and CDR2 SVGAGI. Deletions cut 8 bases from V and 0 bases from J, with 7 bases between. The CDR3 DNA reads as TGTGCCAGCGGACGGATGAACACTGAAGCTTTCTTT. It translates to CASGRMNTEAFF.

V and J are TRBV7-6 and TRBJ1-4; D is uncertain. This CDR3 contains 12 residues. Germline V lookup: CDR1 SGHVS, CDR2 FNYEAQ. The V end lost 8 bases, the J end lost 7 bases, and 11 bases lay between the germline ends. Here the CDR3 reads CASGQVGEKLFF. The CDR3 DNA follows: TGTGCCAGCGGGCAGGTCGGTGAAAAACTGTTTTTT.

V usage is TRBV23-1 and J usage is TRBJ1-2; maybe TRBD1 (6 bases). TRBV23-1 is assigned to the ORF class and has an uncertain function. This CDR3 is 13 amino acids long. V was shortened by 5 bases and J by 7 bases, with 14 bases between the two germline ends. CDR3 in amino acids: CASSGRGGCGYTF. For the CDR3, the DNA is TGCGCCAGCAGTGGCAGGGGTGGATGTGGCTACACCTTC.

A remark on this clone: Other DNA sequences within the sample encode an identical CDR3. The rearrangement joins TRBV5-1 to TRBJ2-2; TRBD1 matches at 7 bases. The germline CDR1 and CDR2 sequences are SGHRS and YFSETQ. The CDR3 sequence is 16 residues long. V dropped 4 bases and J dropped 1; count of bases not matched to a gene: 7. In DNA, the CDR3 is TGCGCCAGCAGCCCTACGTCAGGGGGGAACACCGGGGAGCTGTTTTTT. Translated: CASSPTSGGNTGELFF.

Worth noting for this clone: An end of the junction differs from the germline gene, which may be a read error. CDR3 coding DNA: TGTGCCAGCTCCTGGGGACTAGCGGGATCCGAGACCGTCTTC. Translated, it gives CASSWGLAGSETVF. The chain recombines TRBV2 with TRBJ2-1, with 13 bases aligning to TRBD2. CDR1 is SNHLY and CDR2 is FYNNEI in the germline V gene. CDR3 length: 14 residues.

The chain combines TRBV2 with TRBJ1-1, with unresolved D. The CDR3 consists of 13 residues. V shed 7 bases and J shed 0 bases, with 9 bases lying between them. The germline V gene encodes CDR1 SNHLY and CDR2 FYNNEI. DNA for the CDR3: TGTGCCAGCATCGTGGCGATGAACACTGAAGCTTTCTTT. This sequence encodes CASIVAMNTEAFF.

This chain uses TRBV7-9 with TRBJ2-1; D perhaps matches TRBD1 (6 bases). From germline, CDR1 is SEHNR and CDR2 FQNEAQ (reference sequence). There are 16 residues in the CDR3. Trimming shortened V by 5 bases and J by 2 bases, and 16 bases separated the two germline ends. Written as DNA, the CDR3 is TGTGCCAGCAGCCCAGGACAGACTACCCCCTACAATGAGCAGTTCTTC. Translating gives CASSPGQTTPYNEQFF.

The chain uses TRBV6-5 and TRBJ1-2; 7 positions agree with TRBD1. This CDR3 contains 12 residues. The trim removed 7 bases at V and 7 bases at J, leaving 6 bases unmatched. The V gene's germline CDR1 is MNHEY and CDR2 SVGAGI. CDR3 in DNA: TGTGCCAGCACCTTAGGGGGCCGTGGCTACACCTTC. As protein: CASTLGGRGYTF.

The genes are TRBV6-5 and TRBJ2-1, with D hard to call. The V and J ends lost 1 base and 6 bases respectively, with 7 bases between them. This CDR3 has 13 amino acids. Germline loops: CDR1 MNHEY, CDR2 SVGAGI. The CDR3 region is CASSYLGPNEQFF. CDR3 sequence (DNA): TGTGCCAGCAGTTACTTAGGACCCAATGAGCAGTTCTTC.

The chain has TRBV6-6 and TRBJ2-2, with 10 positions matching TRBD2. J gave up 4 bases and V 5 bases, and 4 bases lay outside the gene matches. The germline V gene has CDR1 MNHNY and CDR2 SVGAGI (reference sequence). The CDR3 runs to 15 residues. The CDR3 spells CASSPLAGSTGELFF. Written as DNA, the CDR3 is TGTGCCAGCAGTCCACTAGCGGGGTCCACCGGGGAGCTGTTTTTT.

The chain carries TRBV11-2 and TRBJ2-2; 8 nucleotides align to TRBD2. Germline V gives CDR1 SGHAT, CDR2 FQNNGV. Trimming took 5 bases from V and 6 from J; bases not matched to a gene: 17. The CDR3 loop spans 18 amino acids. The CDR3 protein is CASSLQGSRNGRAGELFF. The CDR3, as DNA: TGTGCCAGCAGCCTCCAGGGTTCACGGAACGGGAGGGCCGGGGAGCTGTTTTTT. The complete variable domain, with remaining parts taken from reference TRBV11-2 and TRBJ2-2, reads EAGVAQSPRYKIIEKRQSVAFWCNPISGHATLYWYQQILGQGPKLLIQFQNNGVVDDSQLPKDRFSAERLKGVDSTLKIQPAKLEDSAVYLCASSLQGSRNGRAGELFFGEGSRLTVL.

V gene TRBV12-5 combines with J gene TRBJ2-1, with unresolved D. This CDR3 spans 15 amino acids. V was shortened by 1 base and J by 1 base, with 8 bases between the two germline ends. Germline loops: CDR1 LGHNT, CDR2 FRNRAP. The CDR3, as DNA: TGTGCTAGTGGTTTGGATAGCCCATCCTACAATGAGCAGTTCTTC. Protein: CASGLDSPSYNEQFF.